This paragraph covers one TCR beta chain sequence. A single record per CDR3 protein comes from TCRdb applying MiXCR to the RT-PCR reads. The sample lists around 850,000 distinct CDR3 sequences; around 20% were seen once. The data are from a study of response to subunit inactivated influenza vaccine. Germline V gene sequence: CDR1 LGHNA, CDR2 YNFKEQ. The junction had 8 bases not matched to a gene; V was cut back by 4 bases and J by 8 bases. The CDR3 covers 16 residues. The sequences come from PBMCs from blood, collected more than 4 days after vaccination. The rearrangement links TRBV4-2 to TRBJ2-1, with 13 bases that match TRBD2. The TCR originated in a man aged 50-60 years who received an inactivated influenza vaccine. The CDR3 spells CASSLGLAGVRDEQFF. The CDR3 nucleotides are TGTGCCAGCAGCCTCGGACTAGCGGGAGTCCGGGATGAGCAGTTCTTC.